One and the same sample provided the 7 T cell receptor beta chains below, sequenced in a study of identical twins. TCRdb reanalysed the 5' RACE reads using MiXCR and keeps one entry per CDR3 protein. The sample lists hundreds of thousands of distinct CDR3 sequences, about 9.4% occurring once. The sample was also linked to a second study, of yellow fever vaccine responses in identical twins.

Specimen: PBMCs. These receptors originate from a woman aged 18-30 years in good health.

The rearrangement links TRBV6-2 or TRBV6-3 to TRBJ2-7; D perhaps matches TRBD2 (5 bases). Germline CDR1 reads MNHEY; CDR2 reads SVGEGT. V gave up 4 bases and J gave up 2 bases, with 15 bases separating them. The length of the CDR3 is 15 residues. DNA for the CDR3: TGTGCCAGCAGTTCCCGGGGAGCGGTTCCCTACGAGCAGTACTTC. Translating it yields CASSSRGAVPYEQYF.

This clonotype showed up just a few times. The gene calls are TRBV6-1 and TRBJ2-2; D ambiguous. CDR3 length: 13 residues. CDR1 MNHNS and CDR2 SASEGT come from the germline V gene. V dropped 5 bases and J dropped 14 bases, with 18 bases sitting between them. CDR3 amino acids: CASSRVGNGFLFF. In DNA form, the CDR3 reads TGTGCCAGCAGTCGGGTGGGGAACGGATTCCTGTTTTTT.

V and J are TRBV29-1 and TRBJ2-7; perhaps TRBD2 as D (5 bases). The length of the CDR3 is 15 residues. Germline V gene data show CDR1 as SQVTM and CDR2 as ANQGSEA. V lost 0 bases and J lost 2, with 14 bases in between. CDR3 sequence (DNA): TGCAGCGTTGAAGACTCAACCTCGAGGGCCTACGAGCAGTACTTC. This translates into CSVEDSTSRAYEQYF.

This clonotype was seen at least ten times. This sequence joins TRBV10-3 and TRBJ1-2; 9 nucleotides align to TRBD1. This CDR3 contains 17 residues. Germline V lookup: CDR1 ENHRY, CDR2 SYGVKD. V shed 6 bases, J shed 8 bases, and the junction held 19 bases outside the gene matches. This chain's CDR3 is CAISQNSGTGTGRGYTF. As DNA, the CDR3 is TGTGCCATCAGCCAAAATTCCGGGACAGGGACTGGTAGGGGCTACACCTTC.

The chain joins TRBV5-1 to TRBJ1-1; a weak D match, TRBD1 (6 bases). The CDR3 totals 15 residues. The V gene's germline CDR1 is SGHRS and CDR2 YFSETQ. Trimming took 4 bases from V and 4 from J, leaving 17 bases between them. The CDR3 reads CASSTGGGVSTEAFF. Here the CDR3 DNA reads TGCGCCAGCAGCACCGGTGGGGGCGTGAGCACTGAAGCTTTCTTT.

This clonotype occurred a few times. The chain joins TRBV4-3 to TRBJ2-2; D tentatively reads TRBD1 or TRBD2 (5 bases each). Trimming took 0 bases from V and 6 from J, leaving 14 bases between them. CDR1 LGHNA and CDR2 YSLEER come from the germline V gene. The CDR3 length is 16 residues. The CDR3 region is CASSQDLTGTPGELFF. CDR3 in DNA: TGCGCCAGCAGCCAAGATTTGACGGGGACCCCCGGGGAGCTGTTTTTT.

The CDR3 loop is CASSSFTRGRGEQFF. CDR3 DNA sequence: TGTGCCAGTAGTAGTTTTACGAGGGGTAGGGGTGAGCAGTTCTTC. The genes are TRBV19 and TRBJ2-1; TRBD1 or TRBD2 may be the D gene (5 bases each). CDR3 length: 15 amino acids. Deletions cut 4 bases from V and 9 bases from J, with 19 bases between. Germline CDR1 and CDR2: LNHDA and SQIVND (reference sequence). Full variable domain (outside the CDR3, taken from reference TRBV19 and TRBJ2-1): DGGITQSPKYLFRKEGQNVTLSCEQNLNHDAMYWYRQDPGQGLRLIYYSQIVNDFQKGDIAEGYSVSREKKESFPLTVTSAQKNPTAFYLCASSSFTRGRGEQFFGPGTRLTVL.